This TCR beta chain was retrieved from a study of shared clonotypes between healthy human individuals. In germline, CDR1 is SNHLY, CDR2 FYNNEI. V lost 9 bases and J lost 3, with 8 bases in between. CDR3 size: 11 residues. Researchers divided each subset's genomic DNA evenly across several immunoSEQ plates. TCRdb's copy holds only in-frame clones and misses some; the assay was immunoSEQ multiplex PCR. The sample yields under 1,100,000 clones, 78% seen once. The sequenced sample was memory CD4+ T cells from PBMCs. Subset here: CD45RA-negative fraction. The rearrangement links TRBV2 to TRBJ2-5, with a tentative D call TRBD1 (6 bases). The TCR originated in a man younger than 30 in good health. Some clones in this sample may be carry-over from other donors' samples. CDR3 DNA sequence: TGTGCCAGTAGGACAGAAGAGACCCAGTACTTC. Amino acids: CASRTEETQYF.